One and the same sample provided the 17 T cell receptor beta chains below, sequenced in a study of PD-L1 blockade in urothelial cancer. Repertoires were generated with immunoSEQ multiplex PCR, while TCRdb's copy carries only in-frame clones and drops some. Of around 69,000 clones listed, around 90% are singletons. Time point reported: peripheral blood 6 weeks after treatment start. Sequenced material: PBMCs, taken around atezolizumab (anti-PD-L1) treatment. These receptors were collected from a woman aged 80 or over with urothelial cancer.

This sequence joins TRBV5-1 and TRBJ2-2, with TRBD1 matching 8 bases. CDR1 is SGHRS, CDR2 YFSETQ, per germline. This CDR3 region has 15 residues. V was pared by 5 bases and J by 7 bases, with 10 bases of the junction left unmatched. CDR3 amino acids: CASSRSTGGSGELFF. The CDR3 DNA reads as TGCGCCAGCAGTCGTTCTACAGGGGGGAGCGGGGAGCTGTTTTTT.

The rearrangement joins TRBV6-6 to TRBJ2-2; 9 bases are a match to TRBD1. Losses at the gene ends were 7 bases for V and 7 bases for J; bases not matched to a gene: 7. The CDR3 is 14 amino acids. Germline CDR1 reads MNHNY; CDR2 reads SVGAGI (reference sequence). This CDR3 reads CASTQQGAVGELFF. CDR3 nucleotides: TGTGCCAGCACGCAACAGGGGGCCGTCGGGGAGCTGTTTTTT.

The chain has TRBV5-5 and TRBJ2-7; D is uncertain. Germline V gene sequence: CDR1 SGHKS, CDR2 YYEKEE (reference sequence). V was shortened by 2 bases and J by 0 bases, with 9 bases between the two germline ends. The length of the CDR3 is 14 residues. CDR3 loop: CASSFTVSSYEQYF. The DNA for the CDR3 is TGTGCCAGCAGCTTTACAGTGAGCTCCTACGAGCAGTACTTC.

This rearrangement joins TRBV27 to TRBJ1-5; 7 bases map to TRBD1. This CDR3 spans 17 amino acids. The J segment lost 3 bases and the V segment lost 2 bases, leaving 10 bases of the junction unmatched. Germline CDR1 is MNHEY and CDR2 is SMNVEV (reference sequence). CDR3 sequence reads: CASSLGIGTAYNQPQHF. CDR3 DNA: TGTGCCAGCAGTTTAGGAATCGGGACAGCCTACAATCAGCCCCAGCATTTT.

The chain employs TRBV29-1 and TRBJ1-1; D unclear. Deletions cut 5 bases from V and 0 bases from J, with 10 bases between. The CDR3 length is 13 residues. The germline V gene encodes CDR1 SQVTM and CDR2 ANQGSEA. CDR3 nucleotides: TGCAGCGTTCACAGCCGATTGAACACTGAAGCTTTCTTT. Its protein product is CSVHSRLNTEAFF.

The V gene is TRBV27, the J gene TRBJ2-7, with TRBD1 matching 10 bases. Trimming removed 6 bases from V and 4 bases from J; junction bases left unmatched: 12. Germline CDR1 is MNHEY and CDR2 is SMNVEV (reference sequence). The CDR3 extends over 16 amino acids. CDR3 residues: CASRILGTGVPYEQYF. The CDR3 nucleotides read TGTGCCAGCAGGATTCTCGGGACAGGGGTACCTTACGAGCAGTACTTC.

V is TRBV6-1 and J is TRBJ2-4, with D possibly TRBD1 on 7 matching bases. V was cut by 1 base and J by 6 bases, with 13 bases left in between. CDR3 length: 15 residues. CDR1 is MNHNS, CDR2 SASEGT, per germline. The CDR3 here is CASSEVGQGGNIQYF. Here the CDR3 DNA reads TGTGCCAGCAGTGAAGTAGGTCAGGGGGGAAACATTCAGTACTTC.

V and J are TRBV9 and TRBJ2-2; 12 nucleotides match TRBD2. In germline, CDR1 is SGDLS, CDR2 YYNGEE. The CDR3 extends over 17 amino acids. Trimming removed 2 bases from V and 0 bases from J; junction bases left unmatched: 2. The CDR3 DNA sequence: TGTGCCAGCAGCGTCCTAGCGGGAGGGCCGAACACCGGGGAGCTGTTTTTT. Amino acids: CASSVLAGGPNTGELFF.

This clone was observed a few times. V gene TRBV4-1 combines with J gene TRBJ1-5, with no clear D. The CDR3 has 15 residues. In germline, CDR1 is MGHRA, CDR2 YSYEKL. V lost 1 base, J lost 2 bases, and 9 bases lay in between. CDR3 region: CASSQGDLGNQPQHF. In DNA form, the CDR3 reads TGCGCCAGCAGCCAAGGAGATCTCGGCAATCAGCCCCAGCATTTT.

The chain recombines TRBV7-9 with TRBJ1-5; 9 bases fit TRBD1. The CDR3 spans 14 residues. CDR1 and CDR2 (germline): SEHNR, FQNEAQ (reference sequence). J was trimmed by 5 bases and V by 5 bases; bases with no gene match: 4. CDR3 in amino acids: CASSLDRGDQPQHF. The CDR3 nucleotides read TGTGCCAGCAGCCTGGACAGGGGCGATCAGCCCCAGCATTTT.

This chain uses TRBV18 with TRBJ2-3, with 9 positions matching TRBD1. V shed 2 bases, J shed 2 bases, and the junction held 2 bases outside the gene matches. The CDR3 runs 15 residues. Germline assignment: CDR1 KGHSH and CDR2 LQKENI. CDR3 sequence (DNA): TGTGCCAGCTCACCAGAACAGGGGGCCACAGATACGCAGTATTTT. Residues: CASSPEQGATDTQYF. Drawing the rest from reference TRBV18 and TRBJ2-3, the complete variable domain is NAGVMQNPRHLVRRRGQEARLRCSPMKGHSHVYWYRQLPEEGLKFMVYLQKENIIDESGMPKERFSAEFPKEGPSILRIQQVVRGDSAAYFCASSPEQGATDTQYFGPGTRLTVL.

The gene calls are TRBV14 and TRBJ1-2, with TRBD1 identical over 8 bases. Per germline, CDR1 SGHDN and CDR2 FVKESK. CDR3 length equals 15 residues. The J segment lost 4 bases and the V segment lost 1 base, leaving 5 bases of the junction unmatched. The CDR3, as DNA: TGTGCCAGCAGCCAAGCTCTGACAGGGGTCTATGGCTACACCTTC. Translated: CASSQALTGVYGYTF.

The chain employs TRBV10-3 and TRBJ1-4, with D possibly matching TRBD1 (5 bases). V shed 4 bases and J shed 8 bases, with 11 bases lying between them. Germline V gene data show CDR1 as ENHRY and CDR2 as SYGVKD. The CDR3 extends over 13 amino acids. CDR3 residues: CAISGQGREKLFF. The CDR3 coding sequence is TGTGCCATCAGTGGGCAGGGCAGGGAAAAACTGTTTTTT.

The chain recombines TRBV18 with TRBJ1-3; D is unclear. This CDR3 comprises 15 residues. Germline loops: CDR1 KGHSH, CDR2 LQKENI. Trimming stripped 3 bases from V and 8 bases from J, with 17 bases between. The CDR3 sequence: CASSPPRESGHTIYF. Written as DNA, the CDR3 is TGTGCCAGCTCACCGCCTCGGGAATCGGGCCACACCATATATTTT.

The chain links TRBV7-3 to TRBJ2-2; 9 bases match TRBD1. Germline V gene data show CDR1 as SGHTA and CDR2 as FQGTGA. Unmatched junction bases numbered 7, after V lost 5 bases and J lost 6 bases. This CDR3 comprises 15 residues. The CDR3 reads CASSQTGGAAGELFF. The CDR3 DNA is TGTGCCAGCAGCCAAACAGGGGGCGCGGCCGGGGAGCTGTTTTTT.

The V call is TRBV30, the J call TRBJ1-2; a weak D match, TRBD1 (5 bases). Trimming took off 5 bases at V and 4 bases at J, with 11 bases between the two ends. CDR3 length: 12 residues. Germline V gives CDR1 GTSNPN, CDR2 SVGIG (reference sequence). The CDR3 reads CAWVGGTYGYTF. The CDR3 bases are TGTGCCTGGGTGGGGGGGACCTATGGCTACACCTTC.

The chain joins TRBV5-1 to TRBJ1-1; a possible D gene is TRBD1 (5 bases). This CDR3 is built from 15 residues. In germline, CDR1 is SGHRS, CDR2 YFSETQ. Trimming removed 3 bases at V and 3 bases at J, with 15 bases between. The CDR3 loop is CASSSLQAGDTEAFF. The CDR3 region has the DNA TGCGCCAGCAGCTCCCTACAGGCTGGGGACACTGAAGCTTTCTTT.